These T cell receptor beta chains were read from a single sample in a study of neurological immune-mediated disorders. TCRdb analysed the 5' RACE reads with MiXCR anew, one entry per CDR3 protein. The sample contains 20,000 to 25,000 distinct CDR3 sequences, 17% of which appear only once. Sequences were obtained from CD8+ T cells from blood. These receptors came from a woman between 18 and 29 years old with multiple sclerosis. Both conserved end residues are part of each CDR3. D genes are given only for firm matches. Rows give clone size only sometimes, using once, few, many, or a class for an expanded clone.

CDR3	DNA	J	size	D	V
CASSNDRAEKLFF	TGTGCCAGCTCAAACGACAGGGCGGAAAAACTGTTTTTT	TRBJ1-4	.	TRBD1	TRBV18
CASNSGTSVSDTQYF	TGTGCCAGCAATTCCGGGACTAGTGTATCAGATACGCAGTATTTT	TRBJ2-3	many	TRBD2	TRBV6-4
CASSPRVRGGLDTQYF	TGTGCCAGCAGTCCCCGTGTGCGAGGCGGGCTAGATACGCAGTATTTT	TRBJ2-3	many	.	TRBV28
CASRGTVSSSPLHF	TGTGCCAGCAGGGGGACAGTTTCGAGTTCACCCCTCCACTTT	TRBJ1-6	many	TRBD1	TRBV6-5
CASSITPETQFTGELFF	TGTGCCAGCAGCATCACGCCGGAAACCCAATTCACCGGGGAGCTGTTTTTT	TRBJ2-2	few	.	TRBV7-6
CSVVGSSTNEKLFF	TGCAGCGTTGTCGGCAGCTCAACTAATGAAAAACTGTTTTTT	TRBJ1-4	.	.	TRBV29-1
CASSQGPLAGDSYNEQFF	TGCGCCAGCAGCCAAGGCCCCCTAGCGGGAGACTCTTACAATGAGCAGTTCTTC	TRBJ2-1	many	TRBD2	TRBV4-3
CATSGKETQYF	TGTGCGACTAGCGGGAAAGAGACCCAGTACTTC	TRBJ2-5	.	TRBD2	TRBV11-2
CASREQTPRGYGYTF	TGTGCCAGCAGGGAACAGACCCCCAGAGGCTATGGCTACACCTTC	TRBJ1-2	many	.	TRBV12-3/TRBV12-4
CASSPGFSYEQYF	TGTGCCAGCAGCCCCGGCTTTTCCTACGAGCAGTACTTC	TRBJ2-7	many	.	TRBV11-3
CASSYMPGLAGGPDTQYF	TGTGCCAGCAGTTACATGCCGGGACTAGCGGGAGGGCCAGATACGCAGTATTTT	TRBJ2-3	.	TRBD2	TRBV6-2/TRBV6-3
CASSQDPGRLTSYGYTF	TGCGCCAGCAGCCAAGATCCGGGCAGACTAACCAGCTATGGCTACACCTTC	TRBJ1-2	few	.	TRBV4-3
CASSHRLVQETQYF	TGCGCCAGCAGCCACCGACTAGTACAAGAGACCCAGTACTTC	TRBJ2-5	many	.	TRBV4-3
CSARMAAAPNSPLHF	TGCAGTGCTAGGATGGCAGCGGCCCCCAATTCACCCCTCCACTTT	TRBJ1-6	many	.	TRBV20-1
CASSGGFLAGSNEQFF	TGCGCCAGCAGTGGCGGATTTTTAGCGGGCTCGAATGAGCAGTTCTTC	TRBJ2-1	.	TRBD2	TRBV5-1
CASSIGGSGNTIYF	TGTGCCAGCAGTATTGGGGGATCTGGAAACACCATATATTTT	TRBJ1-3	many	.	TRBV12-3/TRBV12-4
CSAPRETQYF	TGCAGTGCCCCCAGGGAGACCCAGTACTTC	TRBJ2-5	many	.	TRBV20-1
CASRPGLAGNTQYF	TGTGCCAGCAGGCCGGGACTAGCGGGAAATACGCAGTATTTT	TRBJ2-3	many	TRBD2	TRBV27
CASSYGLAGGYEQYF	TGTGCCAGCAGTTACGGACTAGCGGGGGGCTACGAGCAGTACTTC	TRBJ2-7	.	TRBD2	TRBV6-2/TRBV6-3
CASGLTSWDRGPGSTDTQYF	TGTGCCAGCGGCCTTACCTCGTGGGACAGGGGGCCGGGTAGCACAGATACGCAGTATTTT	TRBJ2-3	many	TRBD1	TRBV7-2
CASSLEGQGDYGYTF	TGTGCCAGCAGCTTAGAGGGACAGGGCGACTATGGCTACACCTTC	TRBJ1-2	many	TRBD1	TRBV7-9
CASSLYDRGEETQYF	TGCGCCAGCAGCTTATATGACAGGGGGGAAGAGACCCAGTACTTC	TRBJ2-5	medium-sized	TRBD1	TRBV5-1
CASSPGTSGSPSSYNEQFF	TGTGCCAGCAGCCCCGGGACTAGCGGGAGCCCGAGCTCCTACAATGAGCAGTTCTTC	TRBJ2-1	many	TRBD2	TRBV7-9
CSVDIRGGGADEQFF	TGCAGCGTTGATATCCGGGGCGGGGGGGCCGATGAGCAGTTCTTC	TRBJ2-1	many	TRBD2	TRBV29-1
CAISESLWEYELFF	TGTGCCATCAGTGAGTCCCTTTGGGAATACGAACTGTTTTTT	TRBJ1-4	medium-sized	.	TRBV10-3
CAITQSGHRLENTGELFF	TGTGCCATCACGCAATCGGGACATCGGCTTGAAAACACCGGGGAGCTGTTTTTT	TRBJ2-2	many	.	TRBV10-3
CASSDSSGSSPDTQYF	TGTGCCAGCAGTGATTCTAGCGGGAGTAGTCCAGATACGCAGTATTTT	TRBJ2-3	many	TRBD2	TRBV2
CASRGTGQRAQHF	TGTGCCAGCAGGGGGACGGGACAAAGGGCCCAGCATTTT	TRBJ1-5	many	.	TRBV7-8
CASSPGQGGNQPQHF	TGTGCCAGCAGCCCAGGACAGGGAGGCAATCAGCCCCAGCATTTT	TRBJ1-5	many	TRBD1	TRBV7-9
CASSLVASGRADSNEQFF	TGTGCCAGCAGCTTAGTGGCTAGCGGGAGGGCCGATAGCAATGAGCAGTTCTTC	TRBJ2-1	many	TRBD2	TRBV7-8
CASRSLNGYTF	TGTGCCAGCAGAAGTTTAAATGGCTACACCTTC	TRBJ1-2	many	.	TRBV25-1
CSARRHGTGGTEAFF	TGCAGTGCTAGACGTCATGGGACAGGGGGCACTGAAGCTTTCTTT	TRBJ1-1	many	TRBD1	TRBV20-1
CASSLSWGSGTGELFF	TGTGCCAGCAGTTTATCCTGGGGGAGTGGCACCGGGGAGCTGTTTTTT	TRBJ2-2	many	.	TRBV28
CSAKTGTRWANEQFF	TGCAGTGCTAAAACCGGGACTAGATGGGCCAATGAGCAGTTCTTC	TRBJ2-1	medium-sized	TRBD2	TRBV20-1
CASSQDPLRTGKRSYGYTF	TGTGCCAGCAGCCAAGATCCCCTAAGGACAGGGAAAAGAAGCTATGGCTACACCTTC	TRBJ1-2	many	TRBD1	TRBV3-1
CASSPGTSGTNEQFF	TGTGCCAGCAGCCCCGGGACTAGCGGGACCAATGAGCAGTTCTTC	TRBJ2-1	many	TRBD2	TRBV27
CSASSSGATGELFF	TGCAGTGCTAGCTCTAGCGGGGCTACCGGGGAGCTGTTTTTT	TRBJ2-2	many	TRBD2	TRBV20-1
CASSQETQYF	TGTGCCAGCAGCCAAGAGACCCAGTACTTC	TRBJ2-5	.	.	TRBV3-1
CASSESGSTDTQYF	TGCGCCAGCAGTGAGTCGGGAAGCACAGATACGCAGTATTTT	TRBJ2-3	many	.	TRBV10-2
CAISERGDTDTQYF	TGTGCCATCAGTGAGAGGGGGGACACAGATACGCAGTATTTT	TRBJ2-3	many	.	TRBV10-3
CASSLGGQGWDTQYF	TGCGCCAGCAGCTTGGGCGGACAGGGCTGGGATACGCAGTATTTT	TRBJ2-3	many	TRBD1	TRBV5-1
CASVAVGQGENIQYF	TGTGCCAGCGTAGCTGTGGGACAGGGGGAAAACATTCAGTACTTC	TRBJ2-4	.	TRBD1	TRBV9
CASSTRLSSSGANVLTF	TGTGCCAGCAGCACACGGTTGTCGTCTTCTGGGGCCAACGTCCTGACTTTC	TRBJ2-6	many	.	TRBV9
CASTPGWGPKNTQYF	TGCGCCAGCACCCCGGGCTGGGGGCCGAAGAATACGCAGTATTTT	TRBJ2-3	medium-sized	.	TRBV5-1
CAIWDRTLGNQPQHF	TGTGCCATCTGGGACAGGACACTCGGGAATCAGCCCCAGCATTTT	TRBJ1-5	.	TRBD1	TRBV10-3
CASSLGPDRLGEQYF	TGTGCCAGCAGCTTAGGCCCCGACAGGTTGGGCGAGCAGTACTTC	TRBJ2-7	large	.	TRBV7-9
CASSLDGGVHGYTF	TGTGCCAGCAGCCTCGATGGGGGCGTCCATGGCTACACCTTC	TRBJ1-2	few	.	TRBV7-6
CSARTGHPFWETQYF	TGCAGTGCTAGGACGGGACACCCGTTTTGGGAGACCCAGTACTTC	TRBJ2-5	many	.	TRBV20-1
CASSPGPLGNQPQHF	TGCGCCAGCAGCCCCGGGCCTTTGGGCAATCAGCCCCAGCATTTT	TRBJ1-5	many	.	TRBV5-1
CSAMTVSGGIADTQYF	TGCAGTGCTATGACGGTTAGCGGGGGTATCGCAGATACGCAGTATTTT	TRBJ2-3	many	TRBD2	TRBV20-1
CSARDLRMNTEAFF	TGCAGTGCTAGAGATTTACGGATGAACACTGAAGCTTTCTTT	TRBJ1-1	many	.	TRBV20-1
CASSYRAPYQPQHF	TGTGCCAGCAGCTACCGGGCCCCGTATCAGCCCCAGCATTTT	TRBJ1-5	medium-sized	.	TRBV2
CASSQGQSSYNEQFF	TGCGCCAGCAGCCAAGGCCAGAGCTCCTACAATGAGCAGTTCTTC	TRBJ2-1	many	.	TRBV4-3
CASSHLMTSGFPTEQYF	TGTGCCAGCAGCCACCTTATGACTAGCGGGTTCCCAACGGAGCAGTACTTC	TRBJ2-7	medium-sized	TRBD2	TRBV4-2
CASSASRQGNTEAFF	TGTGCCAGCAGCGCATCTCGACAGGGGAACACTGAAGCTTTCTTT	TRBJ1-1	.	TRBD1	TRBV9
CAREVHRTGGRTNTEAFF	TGTGCCAGAGAAGTTCATCGGACAGGGGGCAGAACGAACACTGAAGCTTTCTTT	TRBJ1-1	.	TRBD1	TRBV27
CASSGPSPDKVGAFF	TGTGCCAGCAGCGGCCCAAGCCCCGATAAAGTAGGAGCTTTCTTT	TRBJ1-1	many	.	TRBV14
CASSLLPGTEAFF	TGTGCCAGCAGTTTATTACCGGGCACTGAAGCTTTCTTT	TRBJ1-1	.	.	TRBV27
CASSAPRGSNTEAFF	TGTGCCAGCAGCGCACCCAGGGGATCGAACACTGAAGCTTTCTTT	TRBJ1-1	medium-sized	.	TRBV9
CAWSVYSGYTF	TGTGCCTGGAGTGTATACAGCGGCTACACCTTC	TRBJ1-2	many	.	TRBV30